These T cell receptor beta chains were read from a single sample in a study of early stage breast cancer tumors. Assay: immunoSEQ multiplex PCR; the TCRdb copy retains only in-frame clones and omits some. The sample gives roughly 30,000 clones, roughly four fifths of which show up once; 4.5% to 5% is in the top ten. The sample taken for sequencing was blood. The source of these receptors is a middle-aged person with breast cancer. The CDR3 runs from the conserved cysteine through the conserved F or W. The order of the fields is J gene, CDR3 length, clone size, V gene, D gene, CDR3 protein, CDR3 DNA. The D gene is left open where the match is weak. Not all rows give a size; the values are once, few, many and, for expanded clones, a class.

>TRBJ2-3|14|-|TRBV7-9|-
CASSLVVFTDTQYF
TGTGCCAGCAGCTTAGTTGTCTTCACAGATACGCAGTATTTT
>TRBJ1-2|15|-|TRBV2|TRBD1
CASSVSGQVGYGYTF
TGTGCCAGCAGTGTAAGCGGACAGGTGGGATATGGCTACACCTTC
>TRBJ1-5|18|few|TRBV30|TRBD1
CAWSATSRGQLGNQPQHF
TGTGCCTGGAGTGCCACCTCCAGGGGGCAGCTGGGCAATCAGCCCCAGCATTTT
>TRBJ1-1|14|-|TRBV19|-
CASSPDSSRTEAFF
TGTGCCAGTAGTCCGGACAGTTCCCGCACTGAAGCTTTCTTT
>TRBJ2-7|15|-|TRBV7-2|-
CASSLIGGNSYEQYF
TGTGCCAGCAGCTTAATTGGGGGAAACTCCTACGAGCAGTACTTC
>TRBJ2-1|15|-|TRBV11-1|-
CASSLARSAYNEQFF
TGTGCCAGCAGCTTAGCGAGGTCCGCCTACAATGAGCAGTTCTTC
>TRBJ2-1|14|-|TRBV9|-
CASSVGLANNEQFF
TGTGCCAGCAGCGTAGGGCTAGCGAACAATGAGCAGTTCTTC
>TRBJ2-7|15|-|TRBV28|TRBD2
CASRTTSGSSYEQYF
TGTGCCAGCAGGACGACTAGCGGGAGCTCCTACGAGCAGTACTTC
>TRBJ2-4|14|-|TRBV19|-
CASSNRAGTYIQYF
TGTGCCAGTAGTAATAGGGCAGGGACGTACATTCAGTACTTC
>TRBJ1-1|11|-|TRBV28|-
CASSRLTEAFF
TGTGCCAGCAGCAGACTGACTGAAGCTTTCTTT
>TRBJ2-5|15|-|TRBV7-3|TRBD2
CASSPVAGWIGTQYF
TGTGCCAGCAGCCCGGTAGCGGGATGGATCGGGACCCAGTACTTC
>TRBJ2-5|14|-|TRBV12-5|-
CASGLQGGLETQYF
TGTGCTAGTGGGCTCCAAGGGGGGCTGGAGACCCAGTACTTC
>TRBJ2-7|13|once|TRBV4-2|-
CASSQELGVTQYF
TGTGCCAGCAGCCAAGAACTGGGGGTGACGCAGTACTTC
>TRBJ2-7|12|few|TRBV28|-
CASRGTRYEQYF
TGTGCCAGCAGGGGGACACGTTACGAGCAGTACTTC
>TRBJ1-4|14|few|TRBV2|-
CASSARSGNEKLFF
TGTGCCAGCAGTGCCAGGTCGGGTAATGAAAAACTGTTTTTT
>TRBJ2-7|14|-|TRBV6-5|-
CASSYSRTTHEQYF
TGTGCCAGCAGTTACTCGAGGACAACCCACGAGCAGTACTTC
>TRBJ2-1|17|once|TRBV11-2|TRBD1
CASSSGTGGYFNNEQFF
TGTGCCAGCAGCTCCGGGACAGGGGGCTACTTCAACAATGAGCAGTTCTTC
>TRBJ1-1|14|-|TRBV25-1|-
CASRQGTRNTEAFF
TGTGCCAGCAGACAGGGAACAAGAAACACTGAAGCTTTCTTT
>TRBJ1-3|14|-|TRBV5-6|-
CASSLVGRGNTIYF
TGTGCCAGCAGCTTGGTGGGACGGGGAAACACCATATATTTT
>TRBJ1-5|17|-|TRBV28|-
CASSFYIGGQSNQPQHF
TGTGCCAGCAGTTTTTATATTGGGGGGCAGAGCAATCAGCCCCAGCATTTT
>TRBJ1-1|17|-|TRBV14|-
CASSPTRLERAGTEAFF
TGTGCCAGCAGCCCTACCCGCCTTGAACGGGCGGGGACTGAAGCTTTCTTT
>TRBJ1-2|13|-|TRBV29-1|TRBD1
CSARTGANYGYTF
TGCAGCGCTAGGACAGGAGCTAACTATGGCTACACCTTC
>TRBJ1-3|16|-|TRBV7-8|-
CASSPRTEPSGNTIYF
TGTGCCAGCAGCCCCCGGACCGAACCCTCTGGAAACACCATATATTTT